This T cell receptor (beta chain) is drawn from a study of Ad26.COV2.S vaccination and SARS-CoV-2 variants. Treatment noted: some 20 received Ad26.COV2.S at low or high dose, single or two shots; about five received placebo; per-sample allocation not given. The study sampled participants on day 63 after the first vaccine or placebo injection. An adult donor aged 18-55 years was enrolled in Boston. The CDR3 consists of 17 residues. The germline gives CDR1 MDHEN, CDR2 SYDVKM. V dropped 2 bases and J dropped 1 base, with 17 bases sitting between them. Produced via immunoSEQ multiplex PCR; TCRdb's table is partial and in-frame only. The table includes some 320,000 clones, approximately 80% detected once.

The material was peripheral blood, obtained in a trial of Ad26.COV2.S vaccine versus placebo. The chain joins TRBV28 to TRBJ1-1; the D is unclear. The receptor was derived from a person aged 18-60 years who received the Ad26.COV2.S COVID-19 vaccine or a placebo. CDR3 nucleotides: TGTGCCAGCAGTTTACCCAGGTCGAAGGCATGGAACACTGAAGCTTTCTTT. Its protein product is CASSLPRSKAWNTEAFF.